Below, 18 T cell receptor beta chains from the same sample are listed, as sequenced in a study of T cells in Graves' hyperthyroidism and ophthalmopathy. Researchers took RNA transcripts and amplified the TCR beta CDR3 regions from them. Researchers ran a first-round RT-PCR on the TCR CDR3 using the HTBI primer set. TCRdb reprocessed the multiplex PCR reads via MiXCR and lists one record per CDR3 protein. The sample consists of about 700,000 distinct CDR3 sequences, 12% to 15% of them appearing once. The sequenced sample was blood. The receptors here all came from a woman under 30 with Graves' hyperthyroidism.

This clonotype has a handful of counts. The V call is TRBV7-2, the J call TRBJ1-4; no firm D call. Trimming removed 5 bases at V and 8 bases at J, with 9 bases between. Germline CDR1 is SGHTA and CDR2 is FQGNSA. This CDR3 has 12 amino acids. The CDR3 reads CASSRTGEKLFF. Written as DNA, the CDR3 is TGTGCCAGCAGCAGAACTGGGGAAAAACTGTTTTTT.

Regarding this clonotype: Mismatch with germline at one junction end may stem from a read error. The J gene is TRBJ1-2, the V gene TRBV5-1; D not certain. The CDR3 runs to 14 residues. Germline-derived CDR1 and CDR2 are SGHRS and YFSETQ. This chain's CDR3 is CASSLDPRDYGYTF. CDR3 coding DNA: TGTGCCAGCAGCTTGGATCCGAGGGACTATGGCTACACCTTC.

This clonotype was observed at least ten times. The genes are TRBV24-1 and TRBJ1-1, with a tentative D call TRBD1 (6 bases). Trimming took off 7 bases at V and 5 bases at J, with 13 bases between the two ends. From germline, CDR1 is KGHDR and CDR2 SFDVKD. CDR3 length: 13 amino acids. CDR3 sequence: CATRSLRGTEAFF. CDR3 in DNA: TGTGCCACCAGGTCGCTTAGGGGGACTGAAGCTTTCTTT.

At least ten counts were recorded for this clonotype. The V and J genes are TRBV6-2 or TRBV6-3 and TRBJ1-2; D possibly corresponds to TRBD1 (5 bases). The V gene lost 7 bases and the J gene lost 5 bases, with 11 bases spanning the gap. The CDR3 covers 12 residues. Germline V CDR1 and CDR2: MNHEY, SVGEGT. This chain's CDR3 is CASTPGPYGYTF. CDR3 nucleotides: TGTGCCAGCACCCCAGGGCCATATGGCTACACCTTC.

The chain carries TRBV28 and TRBJ2-1; D is perhaps TRBD1 (5 bases). Between the trimmed V and J ends, which lost 7 bases and 7 bases, there was a span of 17 bases. CDR3 length: 14 amino acids. The V gene's germline CDR1 is MDHEN and CDR2 SYDVKM. CDR3 nucleotides: TGTGCCAGCACCTGGGGCGGCTGGGGAAATGAGCAGTTCTTC. Translated, it gives CASTWGGWGNEQFF. The whole variable domain, filled in from reference TRBV28 and TRBJ2-1, reads DVKVTQSSRYLVKRTGEKVFLECVQDMDHENMFWYRQDPGLGLRLIYFSYDVKMKEKGDIPEGYSVSREKKERFSLILESASTNQTSMYLCASTWGGWGNEQFFGPGTRLTVL.

In its sample, this clonotype was seen a few times. This sequence joins TRBV5-1 and TRBJ2-2; 14 bases are shared with TRBD2. The germline CDR1 and CDR2 sequences are SGHRS and YFSETQ. The junction had 3 bases not matched to a gene; V was cut back by 4 bases and J by 7 bases. The CDR3 contains 15 residues. Written as DNA, the CDR3 is TGCGCCAGCAGCGTGGGACTAGCGGGAGACGGGGAGCTGTTTTTT. Its translation: CASSVGLAGDGELFF.

This clonotype occurred many times. The V call is TRBV5-6, the J call TRBJ2-7, with D unclear. The V and J ends lost 4 bases and 4 bases respectively, with 15 bases between them. The CDR3 has 14 residues. Germline V CDR1 and CDR2: SGHDT, YYEEEE. CDR3 nucleotides: TGTGCCAGCAGCGACGGACGTCCAATGTACGAGCAGTACTTC. Translated: CASSDGRPMYEQYF.

This clonotype showed up just a few times. This chain links TRBV7-9 with TRBJ2-3, with 8 bases matching TRBD2. The CDR3 is 18 residues long. Trimming took 4 bases from V and 2 from J; bases not matched to a gene: 14. The germline gives CDR1 SEHNR, CDR2 FQNEAQ (reference sequence). The chain's CDR3 is CASSSQYPLAGATDTQYF. CDR3 nucleotides: TGTGCCAGCAGCTCACAGTACCCCCTAGCGGGTGCCACAGATACGCAGTATTTT. The full variable domain, in which reference TRBV7-9 and TRBJ2-3 provide the parts outside the CDR3, is DTGVSQNPRHKITKRGQNVTFRCDPISEHNRLYWYRQTLGQGPEFLTYFQNEAQLEKSRLLSDRFSAERPKGSFSTLEIQRTEQGDSAMYLCASSSQYPLAGATDTQYFGPGTRLTVL.

This clonotype showed up just a few times. The rearrangement uses TRBV29-1 and TRBJ2-7, with D tentatively TRBD2 (7 bases). This CDR3 has 13 amino acids. Between the trimmed V and J ends, which lost 7 bases and 4 bases, there was a span of 17 bases. CDR1 is SQVTM, CDR2 ANQGSEA, per germline. CDR3 in amino acids: CSGGGGGGYEQYF. DNA of the CDR3: TGCAGCGGGGGAGGCGGGGGCGGTTACGAGCAGTACTTC.

This clonotype was recorded a few times. This chain uses TRBV27 with TRBJ2-5; D is ambiguous. Germline CDR1 and CDR2: MNHEY and SMNVEV (reference sequence). The length of the CDR3 is 15 residues. V lost 4 bases and J 3 bases, leaving 15 bases between the germline ends. CDR3 residues: CASSSLMGLEETQYF. The CDR3 region has the DNA TGTGCCAGCAGTTCCCTCATGGGCCTAGAAGAGACCCAGTACTTC.

This clonotype has at least ten counts. The rearrangement joins TRBV24-1 to TRBJ2-3; maybe TRBD1 (6 bases). Germline loops: CDR1 KGHDR, CDR2 SFDVKD. The CDR3 spans 15 residues. Between the trimmed V and J ends, which lost 4 bases and 5 bases, there was a span of 15 bases. CDR3 bases: TGTGCCACCAGTGACCTGCTCGAGGGGGAAGATACGCAGTATTTT. This translates into CATSDLLEGEDTQYF.

Only a few counts were recorded for this clonotype. The chain combines TRBV5-1 with TRBJ1-4; D unclear. Trimming took off 0 bases at V and 7 bases at J, with 4 bases between the two ends. The CDR3 runs to 12 residues. Germline assignment: CDR1 SGHRS and CDR2 YFSETQ. The chain's CDR3 is CASSLESEKLFF. The CDR3 DNA reads as TGCGCCAGCAGCTTGGAGAGTGAAAAACTGTTTTTT.

This clonotype was seen repeatedly, ten times or more. The chain carries TRBV2 and TRBJ2-7; 10 nucleotides line up with TRBD2. The germline CDR1 and CDR2 sequences are SNHLY and FYNNEI. V lost 4 bases to trimming and J lost 2 bases; unmatched junction nucleotides: 8. CDR3 length equals 16 residues. The CDR3 DNA reads as TGTGCCAGCAGTGGAGGTAGCGGGAGGATCCCCTACGAGCAGTACTTC. Translating gives CASSGGSGRIPYEQYF.

This clonotype was seen at least ten times. The V call is TRBV30, the J call TRBJ2-1; D is tentatively TRBD1 or TRBD2 (6 bases each). CDR1 and CDR2 (germline): GTSNPN, SVGIG (reference sequence). V was trimmed by 5 bases and J by 7 bases, leaving 12 bases between them. This CDR3 comprises 12 residues. CDR3 sequence: CAWGGGGNEQFF. CDR3 nucleotides: TGTGCCTGGGGCGGAGGGGGAAATGAGCAGTTCTTC.

This chain connects TRBV20-1 to TRBJ2-3, with TRBD2 matching 15 bases. Germline V gene lookup returns CDR1 DFQATT and CDR2 SNEGSKA (reference sequence). The CDR3 spans 19 residues. With V trimmed by 4 bases and J by 3 bases, 14 bases remained unmatched. The CDR3 coding sequence is TGCAGTGCTAAATCGGGACTAGCGGGAGGCCCGTGGGGGACAGATACGCAGTATTTT. This codes for CSAKSGLAGGPWGTDTQYF.

This clonotype has a count of ten or more. The V and J genes are TRBV15 and TRBJ1-4, with D unclear. The V end was cut by 0 bases, the J end by 4 bases, with 21 bases between. In germline, CDR1 is LNHNV, CDR2 YYDKDF (reference sequence). The CDR3 loop spans 19 amino acids. CDR3 amino acids: CATSRDGNRRGGLNEKLFF. In DNA form, the CDR3 reads TGTGCCACCAGCAGAGATGGTAACCGACGGGGAGGGCTTAATGAAAAACTGTTTTTT.

V is TRBV12-3 or TRBV12-4 and J is TRBJ2-1; 11 nucleotides match TRBD2. The V and J ends lost 3 bases and 9 bases, in that order; junction bases with no gene match: 7. CDR3 length equals 15 residues. CDR3 sequence: CASSFLAGGPTEQFF. CDR3 nucleotide sequence: TGTGCCAGCAGTTTCTTAGCGGGAGGGCCGACTGAGCAGTTCTTC.

The chain couples TRBV5-4 to TRBJ1-4; 7 bases align to TRBD1. The CDR3 contains 13 residues. Germline CDR1 reads SGHNT; CDR2 reads YYREEE (reference sequence). V was pared by 4 bases and J by 8 bases, with 5 bases of the junction left unmatched. The CDR3 sequence: CASSMDRTEKLFF. The DNA for the CDR3 is TGTGCCAGCAGCATGGACAGGACCGAAAAACTGTTTTTT.